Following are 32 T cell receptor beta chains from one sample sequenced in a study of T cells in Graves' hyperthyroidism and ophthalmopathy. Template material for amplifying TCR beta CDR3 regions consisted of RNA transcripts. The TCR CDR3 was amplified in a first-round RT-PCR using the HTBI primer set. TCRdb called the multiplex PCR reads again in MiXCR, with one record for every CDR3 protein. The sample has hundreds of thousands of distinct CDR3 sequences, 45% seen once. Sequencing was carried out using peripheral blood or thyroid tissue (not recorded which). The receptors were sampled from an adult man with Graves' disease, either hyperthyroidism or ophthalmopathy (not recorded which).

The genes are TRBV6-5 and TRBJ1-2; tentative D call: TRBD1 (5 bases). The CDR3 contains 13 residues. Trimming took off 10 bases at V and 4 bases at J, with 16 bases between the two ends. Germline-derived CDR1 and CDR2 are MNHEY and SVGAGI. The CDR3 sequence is CATQHPDSYGYTF. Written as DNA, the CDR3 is TGTGCCACGCAACACCCCGACAGCTATGGCTACACCTTC.

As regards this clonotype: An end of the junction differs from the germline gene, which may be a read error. CDR3 protein: CASSQDSGTGGGYGYTF. The CDR3 coding sequence is TGCGCCAGCAGCCAAGATTCTGGGACAGGGGGAGGATATGGCTACACCTTC. The chain links TRBV7-3 to TRBJ1-2; 11 positions match TRBD1. The length of the CDR3 is 17 residues. Germline V lookup: CDR1 SGHTA, CDR2 FQGTGA.

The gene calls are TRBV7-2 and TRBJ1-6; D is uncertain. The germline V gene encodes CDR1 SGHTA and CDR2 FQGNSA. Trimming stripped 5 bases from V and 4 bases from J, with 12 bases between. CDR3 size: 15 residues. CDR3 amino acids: CASSPTTNYNSPLHF. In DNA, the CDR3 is TGTGCCAGCAGCCCCACAACAAATTATAATTCACCCCTCCACTTT.

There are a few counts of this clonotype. CDR3 sequence (DNA): TGTGCCAGCACTCCGCGACAGGGCTACGAGCAGTACTTC. Its protein product is CASTPRQGYEQYF. The chain joins TRBV12-3 or TRBV12-4 to TRBJ2-7; 7 positions match TRBD1. This CDR3 is 13 amino acids long. After removal of 7 bases from V and 3 bases from J, the junction contained 6 bases not matched to a gene.

This CDR3 is CASRDRRDSPQHF. CDR3 nucleotides: TGTGCCAGCAGGGACAGACGGGACTCACCCCAGCATTTT. The chain has TRBV2 and TRBJ1-5, with D maybe TRBD1 (6 bases). Germline-derived CDR1 and CDR2 are SNHLY and FYNNEI. This CDR3 contains 13 residues. Between the trimmed V and J ends, which lost 6 bases and 10 bases, there was a span of 16 bases.

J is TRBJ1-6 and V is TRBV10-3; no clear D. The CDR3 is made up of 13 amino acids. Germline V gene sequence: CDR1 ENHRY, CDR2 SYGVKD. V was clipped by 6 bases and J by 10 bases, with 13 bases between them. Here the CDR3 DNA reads TGTGCCATCAGGGGGAACGGAGGCTCACCCCTCCACTTT. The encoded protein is CAIRGNGGSPLHF.

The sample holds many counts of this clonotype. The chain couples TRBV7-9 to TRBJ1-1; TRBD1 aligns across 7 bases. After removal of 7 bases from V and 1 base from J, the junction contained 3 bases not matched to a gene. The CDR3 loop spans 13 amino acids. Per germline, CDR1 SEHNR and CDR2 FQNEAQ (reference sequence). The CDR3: CASIRTGNTEAFF. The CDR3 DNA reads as TGTGCCAGCATCCGGACAGGGAACACTGAAGCTTTCTTT.

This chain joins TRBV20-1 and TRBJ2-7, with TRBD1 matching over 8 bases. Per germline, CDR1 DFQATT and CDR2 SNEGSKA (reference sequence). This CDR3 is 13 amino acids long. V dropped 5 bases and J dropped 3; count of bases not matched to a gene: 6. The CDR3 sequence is CSAQQGGGYEQYF. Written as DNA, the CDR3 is TGCAGTGCTCAACAGGGGGGAGGCTACGAGCAGTACTTC.

CDR3 in amino acids: CSVEEKGQGRYEQYF. Here the CDR3 DNA reads TGCAGCGTTGAAGAGAAGGGACAGGGTCGGTACGAGCAGTACTTC. The V gene is TRBV29-1, the J gene TRBJ2-7; TRBD1 agrees at 9 bases. V dropped 0 bases and J dropped 4; count of bases not matched to a gene: 7. CDR1 SQVTM and CDR2 ANQGSEA come from the germline V gene. The CDR3 has 15 residues.

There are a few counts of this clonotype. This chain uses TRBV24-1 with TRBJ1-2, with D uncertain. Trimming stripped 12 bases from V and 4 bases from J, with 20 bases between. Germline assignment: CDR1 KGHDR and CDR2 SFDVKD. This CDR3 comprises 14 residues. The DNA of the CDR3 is TGTGCCTGGATGAAGGGAAGGATTGGCTATGGCTACACCTTC. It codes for CAWMKGRIGYGYTF.

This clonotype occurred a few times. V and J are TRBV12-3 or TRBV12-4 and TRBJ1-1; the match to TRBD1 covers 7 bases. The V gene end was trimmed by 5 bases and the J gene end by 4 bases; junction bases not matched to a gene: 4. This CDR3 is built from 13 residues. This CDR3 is CASSARGLTEAFF. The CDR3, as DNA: TGTGCCAGCAGTGCAAGGGGGCTCACTGAAGCTTTCTTT.

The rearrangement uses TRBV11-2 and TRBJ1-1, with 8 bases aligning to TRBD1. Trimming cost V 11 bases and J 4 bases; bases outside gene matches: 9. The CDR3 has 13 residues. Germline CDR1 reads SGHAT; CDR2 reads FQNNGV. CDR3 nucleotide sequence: TGTGCCTGTAAGACAGGGGCTTCCACTGAAGCTTTCTTT. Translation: CACKTGASTEAFF. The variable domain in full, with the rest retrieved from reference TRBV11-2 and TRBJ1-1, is EAGVAQSPRYKIIEKRQSVAFWCNPISGHATLYWYQQILGQGPKLLIQFQNNGVVDDSQLPKDRFSAERLKGVDSTLKIQPAKLEDSAVYLCACKTGASTEAFFGQGTRLTVV.

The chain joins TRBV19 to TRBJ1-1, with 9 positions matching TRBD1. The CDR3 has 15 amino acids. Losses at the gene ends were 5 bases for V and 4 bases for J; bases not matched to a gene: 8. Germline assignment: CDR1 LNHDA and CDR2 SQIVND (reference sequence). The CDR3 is CASSATGGRGTEAFF. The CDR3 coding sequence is TGTGCCAGTAGTGCGACAGGGGGACGGGGCACTGAAGCTTTCTTT.

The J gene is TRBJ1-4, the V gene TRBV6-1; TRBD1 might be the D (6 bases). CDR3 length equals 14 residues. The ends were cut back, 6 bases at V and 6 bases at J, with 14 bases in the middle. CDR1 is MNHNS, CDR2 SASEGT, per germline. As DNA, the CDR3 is TGTGCCAGCAGCAGGAGACAGGCGGATGAAAAACTGTTTTTT. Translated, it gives CASSRRQADEKLFF.

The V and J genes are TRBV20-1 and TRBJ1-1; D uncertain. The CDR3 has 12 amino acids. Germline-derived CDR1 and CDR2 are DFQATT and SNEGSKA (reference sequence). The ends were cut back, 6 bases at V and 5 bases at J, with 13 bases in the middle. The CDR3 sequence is CSAPAVGTEAFF. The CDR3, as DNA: TGCAGTGCCCCCGCGGTGGGAACTGAAGCTTTCTTT.

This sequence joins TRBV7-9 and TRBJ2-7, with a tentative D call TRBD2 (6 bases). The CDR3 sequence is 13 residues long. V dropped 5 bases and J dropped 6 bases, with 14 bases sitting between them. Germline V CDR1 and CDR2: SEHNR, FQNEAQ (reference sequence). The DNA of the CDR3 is TGTGCCAGCAGCCGTGACGGGACTTCCGAGCAGTACTTC. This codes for CASSRDGTSEQYF. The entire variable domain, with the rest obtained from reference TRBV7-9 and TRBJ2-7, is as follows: DTGVSQNPRHKITKRGQNVTFRCDPISEHNRLYWYRQTLGQGPEFLTYFQNEAQLEKSRLLSDRFSAERPKGSFSTLEIQRTEQGDSAMYLCASSRDGTSEQYFGPGTRLTVT.

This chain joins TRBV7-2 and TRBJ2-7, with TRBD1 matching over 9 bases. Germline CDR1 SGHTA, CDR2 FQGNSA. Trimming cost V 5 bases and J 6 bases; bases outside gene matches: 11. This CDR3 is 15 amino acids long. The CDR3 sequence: CASSILPGQGPEQYF. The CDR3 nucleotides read TGTGCCAGCAGCATATTGCCGGGACAGGGTCCCGAGCAGTACTTC.

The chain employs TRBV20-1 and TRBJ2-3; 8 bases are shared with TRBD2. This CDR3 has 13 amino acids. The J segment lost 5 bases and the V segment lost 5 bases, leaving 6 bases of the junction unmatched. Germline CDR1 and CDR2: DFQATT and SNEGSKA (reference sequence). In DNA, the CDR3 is TGCAGTGCTCACACCGGGACTAGAGATACGCAGTATTTT. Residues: CSAHTGTRDTQYF.

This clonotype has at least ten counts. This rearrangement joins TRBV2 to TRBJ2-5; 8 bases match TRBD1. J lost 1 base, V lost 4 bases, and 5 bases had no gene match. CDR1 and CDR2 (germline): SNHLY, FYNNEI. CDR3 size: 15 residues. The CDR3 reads CASSADRAAQETQYF. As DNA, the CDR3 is TGTGCCAGCAGTGCGGACAGGGCGGCCCAAGAGACCCAGTACTTC.

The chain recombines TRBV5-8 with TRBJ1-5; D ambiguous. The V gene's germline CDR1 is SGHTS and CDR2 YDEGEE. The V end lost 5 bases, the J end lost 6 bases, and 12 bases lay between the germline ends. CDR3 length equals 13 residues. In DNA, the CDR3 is TGTGCCAGCAGTTACGGCGCAGGTCAGCCCCAGCATTTT. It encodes CASSYGAGQPQHF.

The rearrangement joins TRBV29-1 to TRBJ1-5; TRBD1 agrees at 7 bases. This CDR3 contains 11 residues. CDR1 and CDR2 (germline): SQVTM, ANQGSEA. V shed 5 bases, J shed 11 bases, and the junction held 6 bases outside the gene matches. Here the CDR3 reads CSVRQGSTQHF. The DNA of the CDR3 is TGCAGCGTTAGACAGGGATCTACCCAGCATTTT.

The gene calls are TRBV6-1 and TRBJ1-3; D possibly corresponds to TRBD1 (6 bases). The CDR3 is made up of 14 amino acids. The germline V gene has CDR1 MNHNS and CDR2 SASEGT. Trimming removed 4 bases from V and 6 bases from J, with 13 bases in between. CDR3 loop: CASSGRAGANTIYF. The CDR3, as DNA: TGTGCCAGCAGTGGGCGGGCAGGGGCAAACACCATATATTTT.

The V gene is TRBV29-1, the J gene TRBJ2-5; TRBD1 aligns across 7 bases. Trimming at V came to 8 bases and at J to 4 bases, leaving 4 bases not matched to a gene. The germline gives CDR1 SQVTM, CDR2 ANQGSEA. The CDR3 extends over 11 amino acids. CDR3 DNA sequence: TGCAGCAGTTACAGGGGAGAGACCCAGTACTTC. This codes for CSSYRGETQYF.

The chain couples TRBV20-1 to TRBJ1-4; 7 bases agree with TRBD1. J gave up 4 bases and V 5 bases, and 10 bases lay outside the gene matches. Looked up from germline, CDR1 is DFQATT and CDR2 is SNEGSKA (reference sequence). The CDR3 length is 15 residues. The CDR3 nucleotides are TGCAGTGCTGGAGGCCGGGACAGACATAATGAAAAACTGTTTTTT. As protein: CSAGGRDRHNEKLFF.

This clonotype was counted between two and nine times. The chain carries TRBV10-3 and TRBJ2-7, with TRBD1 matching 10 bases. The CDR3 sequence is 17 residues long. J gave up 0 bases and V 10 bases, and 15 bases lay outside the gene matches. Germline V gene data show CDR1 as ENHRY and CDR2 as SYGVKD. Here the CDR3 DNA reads TGTGCCAGCAGGTCACGACAGGGGGCGCGTGGCTCCTACGAGCAGTACTTC. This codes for CASRSRQGARGSYEQYF.

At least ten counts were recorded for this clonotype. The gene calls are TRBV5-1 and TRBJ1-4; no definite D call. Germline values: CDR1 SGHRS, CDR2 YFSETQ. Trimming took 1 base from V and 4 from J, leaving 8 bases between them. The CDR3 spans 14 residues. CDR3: CASSLNGFNEKLFF. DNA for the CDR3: TGCGCCAGCAGCTTGAACGGGTTTAATGAAAAACTGTTTTTT.

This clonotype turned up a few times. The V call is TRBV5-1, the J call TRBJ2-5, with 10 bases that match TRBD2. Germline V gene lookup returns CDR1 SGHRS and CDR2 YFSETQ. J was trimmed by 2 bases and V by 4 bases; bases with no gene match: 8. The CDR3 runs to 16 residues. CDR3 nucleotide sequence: TGCGCCAGCAGCGGTGGTGGACTAGCGGAACAAGAGACCCAGTACTTC. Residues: CASSGGGLAEQETQYF.

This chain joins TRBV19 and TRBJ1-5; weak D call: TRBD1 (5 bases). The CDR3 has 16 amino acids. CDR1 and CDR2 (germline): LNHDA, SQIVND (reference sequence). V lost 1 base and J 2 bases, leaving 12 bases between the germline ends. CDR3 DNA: TGTGCCAGTAGTATAGCCCTCAGGGCCGGCAATCAGCCCCAGCATTTT. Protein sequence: CASSIALRAGNQPQHF.

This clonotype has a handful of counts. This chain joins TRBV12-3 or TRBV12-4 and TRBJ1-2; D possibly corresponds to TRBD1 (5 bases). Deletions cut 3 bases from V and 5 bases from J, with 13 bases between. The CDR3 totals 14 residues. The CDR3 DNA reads TGTGCCAGCAGTTTGGGGGGGAACGGATATGGCTACACCTTC. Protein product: CASSLGGNGYGYTF.

CDR3 DNA: TGCAGTGCGGGAACCGGGACAAATTCCTACGAGCAGTACTTC. It codes for CSAGTGTNSYEQYF. This chain connects TRBV20-1 to TRBJ2-7, with D possibly TRBD1 on 6 matching bases. Deletions cut 6 bases from V and 1 base from J, with 16 bases between. Germline CDR1 reads DFQATT; CDR2 reads SNEGSKA (reference sequence). CDR3 size: 14 residues.

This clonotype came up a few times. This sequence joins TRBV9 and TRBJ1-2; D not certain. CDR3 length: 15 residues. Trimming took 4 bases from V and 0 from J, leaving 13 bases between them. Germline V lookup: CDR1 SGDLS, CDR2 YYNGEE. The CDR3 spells CASSQEGRPNYGYTF. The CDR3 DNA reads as TGTGCCAGCAGCCAAGAAGGCAGACCTAACTATGGCTACACCTTC.

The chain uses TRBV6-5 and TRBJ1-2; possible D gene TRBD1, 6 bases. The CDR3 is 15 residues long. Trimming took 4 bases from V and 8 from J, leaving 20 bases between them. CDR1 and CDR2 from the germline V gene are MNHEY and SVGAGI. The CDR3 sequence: CASSSYDRGHSGYTF. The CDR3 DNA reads TGTGCCAGCAGTTCCTATGATCGGGGGCATAGCGGCTACACCTTC.